This T cell receptor (beta chain) was obtained from a study of blood T cells in healthy people across ages. Remarks on this clonotype: Its cognate antigen is unknown.

The study, taken as a whole, reports: PBMCs that were unsorted prevented a conclusive naive versus antigen-experienced comparison. Donor CMV infection status was unknown, possibly confounding age-related changes in expanded clonotypes.

Sample-barcoded 5' priming and a J-beta primer mix drove a second PCR of about 6 to 11 cycles. TCRdb recomputed calls from the 5' RACE reads with MiXCR, one row per CDR3 protein. The sample shows hundreds of thousands of distinct CDR3 sequences, about 30% of them seen only once. Ranging in age from roughly 6 to 100, the donors were healthy Caucasian individuals from Russia. No fewer than 6 million PBMCs went into each sample. CDR1 is SGHVS, CDR2 FNYEAQ, per germline. This CDR3 is built from 17 residues. V shed 1 base and J 3 bases; nucleotides not matched to a gene: 8. Material: blood. The receptor's source is a woman of 80 years or more in good health. This chain connects TRBV7-6 to TRBJ1-1, with 10 bases identical to TRBD1. The CDR3 region is CASSLETGGAGDTEAFF. The CDR3, as DNA: TGTGCCAGCAGCTTAGAGACAGGGGGCGCCGGGGACACTGAAGCTTTCTTT.